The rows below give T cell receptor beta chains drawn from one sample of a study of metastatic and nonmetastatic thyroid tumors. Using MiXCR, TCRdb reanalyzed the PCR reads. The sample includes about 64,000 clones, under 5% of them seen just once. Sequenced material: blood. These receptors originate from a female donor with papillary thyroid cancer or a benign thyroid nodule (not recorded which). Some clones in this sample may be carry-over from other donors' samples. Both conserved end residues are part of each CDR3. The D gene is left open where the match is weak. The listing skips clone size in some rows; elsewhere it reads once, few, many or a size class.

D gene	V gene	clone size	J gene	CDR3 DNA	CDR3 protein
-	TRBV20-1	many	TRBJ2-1	TGCAGTGCTAGAGACCATGGCAGGGGCTTTGGATCCGATGAGCAGTTCTTC	CSARDHGRGFGSDEQFF
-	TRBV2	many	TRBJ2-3	TGTGCCAGCAGTGATATCTTTGACCGGGCGAACACAGATACGCAGTATTTT	CASSDIFDRANTDTQYF
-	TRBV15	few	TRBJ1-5	TGTGCCACCAGCAGAGATGGGGGTTTGCATCAGCCCCAGCATTTT	CATSRDGGLHQPQHF
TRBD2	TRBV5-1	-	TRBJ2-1	TGCGCCAGCAGCTTGGAGGCCGGGAGGGCCGCTGAGCGGTGCTTC	CASSLEAGRAAERCF
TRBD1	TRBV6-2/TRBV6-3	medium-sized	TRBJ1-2	TGTGCCAGCAGTTACTTGGGACAGGGGAAGTATGGCTACACCTTC	CASSYLGQGKYGYTF
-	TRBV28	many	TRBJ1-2	TGTGCCAGCAGTTTACCGCCTTTTGGCTACACCTTC	CASSLPPFGYTF
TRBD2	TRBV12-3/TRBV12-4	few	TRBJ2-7	TGTGCCAGCAGTGCGAAGGGGACTAGCGGGAGTAGGTACGAGCAGTACTTC	CASSAKGTSGSRYEQYF
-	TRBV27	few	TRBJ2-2	TGTGCCAGCATGTTCAAGGCTAGCTGGCTGTACACCGGGGAGCTGTTTTTC	CASMFKASWLYTGELFF
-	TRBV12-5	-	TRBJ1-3	TGTGCTAGTGGTCGCGACAGTGCAAGAAACACCATATATTTT	CASGRDSARNTIYF
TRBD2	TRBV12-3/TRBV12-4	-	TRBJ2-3	TGTGCCACCTCCCGTCGGCGGGGGGGGTTCAGCACAGATACGCAGTATTTT	CATSRRRGGFSTDTQYF
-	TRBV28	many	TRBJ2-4	TGTGCCAGCAGCCTCCGCGGGGTCCCAATAAACATTCAGTACTTC	CASSLRGVPINIQYF
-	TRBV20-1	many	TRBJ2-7	TGCAGTGCCCCGGGTTATACTGTGTACGAGCAGTACTTC	CSAPGYTVYEQYF